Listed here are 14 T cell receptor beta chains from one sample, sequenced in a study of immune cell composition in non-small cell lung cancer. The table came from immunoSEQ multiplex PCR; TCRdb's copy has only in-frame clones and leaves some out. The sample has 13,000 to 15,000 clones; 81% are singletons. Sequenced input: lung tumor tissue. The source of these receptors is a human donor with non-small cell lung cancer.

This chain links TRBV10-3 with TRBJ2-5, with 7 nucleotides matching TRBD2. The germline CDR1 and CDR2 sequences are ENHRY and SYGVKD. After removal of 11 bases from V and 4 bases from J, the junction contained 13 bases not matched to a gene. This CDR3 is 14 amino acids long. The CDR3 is CAGSTGGLGETQYF. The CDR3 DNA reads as TGTGCCGGCTCTACGGGGGGACTGGGAGAGACCCAGTACTTC.

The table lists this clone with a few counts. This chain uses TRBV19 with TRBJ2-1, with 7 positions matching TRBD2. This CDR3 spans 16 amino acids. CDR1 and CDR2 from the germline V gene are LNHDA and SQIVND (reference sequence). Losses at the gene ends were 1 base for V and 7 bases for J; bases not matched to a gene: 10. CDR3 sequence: CASSIGGTTLGNEQFF. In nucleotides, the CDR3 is TGTGCCAGTAGTATAGGGGGGACTACTCTTGGGAATGAGCAGTTCTTC.

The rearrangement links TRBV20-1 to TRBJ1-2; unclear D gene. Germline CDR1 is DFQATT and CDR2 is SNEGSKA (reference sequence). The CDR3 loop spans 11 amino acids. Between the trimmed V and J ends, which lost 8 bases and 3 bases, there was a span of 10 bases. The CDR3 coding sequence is TGCAGTACAGCTCCATACTATGGCTACACCTTC. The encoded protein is CSTAPYYGYTF.

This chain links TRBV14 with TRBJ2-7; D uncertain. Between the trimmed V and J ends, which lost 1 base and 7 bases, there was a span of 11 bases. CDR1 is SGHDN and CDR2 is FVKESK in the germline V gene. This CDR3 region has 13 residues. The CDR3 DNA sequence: TGTGCCAGCAGCCAAGGGTACTCTCGGGAGCAGTACTTC. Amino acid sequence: CASSQGYSREQYF.

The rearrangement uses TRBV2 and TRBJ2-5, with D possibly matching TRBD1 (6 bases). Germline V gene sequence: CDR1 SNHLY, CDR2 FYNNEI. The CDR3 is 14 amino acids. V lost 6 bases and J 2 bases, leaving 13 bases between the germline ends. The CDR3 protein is CASSRGQIQETQYF. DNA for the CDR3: TGTGCCAGCAGCCGCGGACAGATACAAGAGACCCAGTACTTC.

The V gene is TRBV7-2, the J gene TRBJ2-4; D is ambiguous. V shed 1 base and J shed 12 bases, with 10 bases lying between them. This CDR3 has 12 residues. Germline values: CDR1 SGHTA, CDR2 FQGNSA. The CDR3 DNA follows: TGTGCCAGCAGCTTAGACGGATTGGCTCAGTACTTC. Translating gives CASSLDGLAQYF.

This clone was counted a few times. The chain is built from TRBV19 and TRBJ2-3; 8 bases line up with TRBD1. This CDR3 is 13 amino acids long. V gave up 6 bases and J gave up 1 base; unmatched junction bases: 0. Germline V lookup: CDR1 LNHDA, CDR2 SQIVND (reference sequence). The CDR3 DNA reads TGTGCCAGTAGGGACAGGGGCACAGATACGCAGTATTTT. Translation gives CASRDRGTDTQYF.

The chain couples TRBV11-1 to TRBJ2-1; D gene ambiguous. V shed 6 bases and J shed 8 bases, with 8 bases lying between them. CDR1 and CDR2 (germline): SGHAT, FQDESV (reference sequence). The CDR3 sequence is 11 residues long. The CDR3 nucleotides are TGTGCCAGCAGTCTGACCCATGAGCAGTTCTTC. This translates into CASSLTHEQFF.

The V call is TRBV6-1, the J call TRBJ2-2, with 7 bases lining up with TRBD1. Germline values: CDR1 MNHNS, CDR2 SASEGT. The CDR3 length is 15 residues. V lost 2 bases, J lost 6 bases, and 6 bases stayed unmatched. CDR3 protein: CASSEPGRGSGELFF. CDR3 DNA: TGTGCCAGCAGTGAACCTGGCAGGGGGTCCGGGGAGCTGTTTTTT.

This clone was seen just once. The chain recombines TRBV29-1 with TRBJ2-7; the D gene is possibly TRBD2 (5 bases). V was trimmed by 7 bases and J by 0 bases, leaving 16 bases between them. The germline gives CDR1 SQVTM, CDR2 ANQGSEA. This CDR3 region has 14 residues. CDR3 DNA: TGCAGCGCTATAGGCGGGTTTAGCTCCTACGAGCAGTACTTC. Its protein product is CSAIGGFSSYEQYF.

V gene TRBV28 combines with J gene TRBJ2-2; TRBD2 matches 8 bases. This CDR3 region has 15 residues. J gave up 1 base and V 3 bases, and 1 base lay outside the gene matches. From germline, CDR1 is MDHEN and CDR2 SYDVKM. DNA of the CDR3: TGTGCCAGCAGTTTTCTAGCGGGGAACACCGGGGAGCTGTTTTTT. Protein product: CASSFLAGNTGELFF.

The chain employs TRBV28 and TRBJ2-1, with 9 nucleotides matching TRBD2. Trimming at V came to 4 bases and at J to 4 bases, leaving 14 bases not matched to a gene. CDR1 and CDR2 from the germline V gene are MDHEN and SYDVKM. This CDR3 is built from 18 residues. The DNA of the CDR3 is TGTGCCAGCAGTTCCCTCGGAACTACTAGCGGGCGTTACAATGAGCAGTTCTTC. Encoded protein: CASSSLGTTSGRYNEQFF.

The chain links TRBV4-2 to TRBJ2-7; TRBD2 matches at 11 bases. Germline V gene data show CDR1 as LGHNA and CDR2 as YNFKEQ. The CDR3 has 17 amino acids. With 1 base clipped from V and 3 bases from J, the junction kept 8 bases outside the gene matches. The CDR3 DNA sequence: TGTGCCAGCAGCCAAGTCCACCTGACTAGCGGGAACTACGAGCAGTACTTC. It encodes CASSQVHLTSGNYEQYF.

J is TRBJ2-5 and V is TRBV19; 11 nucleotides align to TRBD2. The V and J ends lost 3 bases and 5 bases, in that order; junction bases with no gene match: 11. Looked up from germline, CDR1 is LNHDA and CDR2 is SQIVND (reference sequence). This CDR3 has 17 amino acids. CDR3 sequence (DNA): TGTGCCAGTAGTATTCTCGGGACTAGCGGACGAGTGGAGACCCAGTACTTC. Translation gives CASSILGTSGRVETQYF.